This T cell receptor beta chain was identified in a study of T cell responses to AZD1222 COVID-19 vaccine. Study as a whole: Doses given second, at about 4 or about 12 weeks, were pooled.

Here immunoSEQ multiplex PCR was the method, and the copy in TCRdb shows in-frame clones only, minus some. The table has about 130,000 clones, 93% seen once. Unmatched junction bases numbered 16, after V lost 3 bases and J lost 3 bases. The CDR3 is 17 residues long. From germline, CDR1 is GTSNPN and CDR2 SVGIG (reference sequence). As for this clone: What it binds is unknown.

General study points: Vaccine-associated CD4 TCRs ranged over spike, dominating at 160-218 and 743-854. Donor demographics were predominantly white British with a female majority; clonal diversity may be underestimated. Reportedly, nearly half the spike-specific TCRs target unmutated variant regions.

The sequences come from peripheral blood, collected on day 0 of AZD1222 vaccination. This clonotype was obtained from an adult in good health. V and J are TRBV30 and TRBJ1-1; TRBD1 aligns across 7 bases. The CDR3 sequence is CAWRHRGRLQGYTEAFF. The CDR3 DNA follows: TGTGCCTGGAGGCACAGGGGAAGGTTACAGGGTTACACTGAAGCTTTCTTT.